This T cell receptor (beta chain) came from a study of shared clonotypes between healthy human individuals. Overall study findings and caveats: Rarefaction revealed incomplete sorted-subset sequencing despite large depth. The study found lower generation probabilities in non-shared clonotypes than in those shared by all four donors.

As to this clone: What it binds is unknown.

Naivety among CD8 cells was defined by CD45RO negativity and positive CCR7 selection, thereby excluding terminally differentiated effector memory CD45RA+ cells. Genomic DNA from each subset was divided evenly over several immunoSEQ plates. Tens of thousands of T cell genomes (around 0.2 ug DNA) went into each sorted-subset replicate. Here immunoSEQ multiplex PCR was the method, and the copy in TCRdb shows in-frame clones only, minus some. Here the sample spans some 2 million clones, about 95% being singletons. The J segment lost 5 bases and the V segment lost 3 bases, leaving 4 bases of the junction unmatched. The CDR3 runs to 14 residues. The germline gives CDR1 SGHDT, CDR2 YYEEEE.

The sequencing sample was made of naive CD8+ T cells sorted from blood. The receptor comes from a young man in good health. J is TRBJ2-3 and V is TRBV5-6, with 9 bases aligning to TRBD1. The CDR3, as DNA: TGTGCCAGCAGCTGGGGGACAGGGTTAGATACGCAGTATTTT. Protein sequence: CASSWGTGLDTQYF.